The rows below give T cell receptor beta chains drawn from one sample of a study of T cells after posttransplantation cyclophosphamide. Method: immunoSEQ multiplex PCR; TCRdb's copy keeps in-frame clones and lacks some. The repertoire holds 15,000 to 17,000 clones, with roughly 84% as singletons. This specimen consisted of PBMCs, obtained roughly 350 days after allogeneic stem cell transplant with calcineurin inhibitor and methotrexate. These receptors came from a male patient in his late teens or twenties who received an allogeneic stem cell transplant from a related donor, was CMV-positive, and had no GVHD. The T cells may come from the graft donor. Each CDR3 is given with its conserved first and last residue. The D gene is left open where the match is weak. Size values are once, few and many counts, or a class for expanded clones, and some rows have none.

CDR3 DNA: TGTGCCAGCAGCCGACAGGGTTCACCCCTCCACTTT; CDR3 protein: CASSRQGSPLHF; V gene: TRBV28; J gene: TRBJ1-6; clone size: -; D gene: TRBD1
CDR3 DNA: TGTGCCTACAAAGGACAGGGCATAAGCTACGAGCAGTACTTC; CDR3 protein: CAYKGQGISYEQYF; V gene: TRBV30; J gene: TRBJ2-7; clone size: -; D gene: TRBD1
CDR3 DNA: TGTGCCAGCAGTTTATTACCTGTCCAGATCAATCAGCCCCAGCATTTT; CDR3 protein: CASSLLPVQINQPQHF; V gene: TRBV27; J gene: TRBJ1-5; clone size: -; D gene: -
CDR3 DNA: TGTGCCAGCAGCTCCGATGGACAGGTCGCCTACGAGCAGTACTTC; CDR3 protein: CASSSDGQVAYEQYF; V gene: TRBV5-6; J gene: TRBJ2-7; clone size: few; D gene: TRBD1
CDR3 DNA: TGTGCCAGCAGCTCCCCGAGGGGAAACGGGGGGGTGGACACTGAAGCTTTCTTT; CDR3 protein: CASSSPRGNGGVDTEAFF; V gene: TRBV13; J gene: TRBJ1-1; clone size: once; D gene: -
CDR3 DNA: TGTGCCATCAGCGAAAGGGGGGGGACGGGCCCTACCTATGGCTACACCTTC; CDR3 protein: CAISERGGTGPTYGYTF; V gene: TRBV10-3; J gene: TRBJ1-2; clone size: once; D gene: -
CDR3 DNA: TGTGCCAGCAGCGTGACAGGTCGGGGTGAAAAACTGTTTTTT; CDR3 protein: CASSVTGRGEKLFF; V gene: TRBV9; J gene: TRBJ1-4; clone size: -; D gene: -
CDR3 DNA: TGTGCCAGCAGTGATCCAGGGGGAAGCAAGCAGTATTTT; CDR3 protein: CASSDPGGSKQYF; V gene: TRBV2; J gene: TRBJ2-3; clone size: -; D gene: TRBD1
CDR3 DNA: TGTGCCAGCAGCCTAAGGGGGCGGGTACAGCAGCCCCAGCATTTT; CDR3 protein: CASSLRGRVQQPQHF; V gene: TRBV7-8; J gene: TRBJ1-5; clone size: -; D gene: TRBD1
CDR3 DNA: TGTGCCAGCAGTTCCCGGACAGAGGGAACTGAAGCTTTCTTT; CDR3 protein: CASSSRTEGTEAFF; V gene: TRBV6-1; J gene: TRBJ1-1; clone size: -; D gene: -
CDR3 DNA: TGTGCTAGTGCCAACCCAATAGCGAGAGAATTCAATGAGCAGTTCTTC; CDR3 protein: CASANPIAREFNEQFF; V gene: TRBV12-5; J gene: TRBJ2-1; clone size: -; D gene: -
CDR3 DNA: TGTGCCAGCAGCGCCCCGGGGGATAATGAAAAACTGTTTTTT; CDR3 protein: CASSAPGDNEKLFF; V gene: TRBV9; J gene: TRBJ1-4; clone size: medium-sized; D gene: -
CDR3 DNA: TGTGCCAGCAGCCCCGAACAGGGTTGGACTGAAGCTTTCTTT; CDR3 protein: CASSPEQGWTEAFF; V gene: TRBV11-2; J gene: TRBJ1-1; clone size: -; D gene: -
CDR3 DNA: TGTGCCACCAAGTCCGGGACAGGGCCTTTCGAGCAGTACTTC; CDR3 protein: CATKSGTGPFEQYF; V gene: TRBV28; J gene: TRBJ2-7; clone size: -; D gene: TRBD1
CDR3 DNA: TGCGCCAGCAGCTTGACCCCGGACAGGGGGCCTGGCTACACCTTC; CDR3 protein: CASSLTPDRGPGYTF; V gene: TRBV5-1; J gene: TRBJ1-2; clone size: -; D gene: TRBD1
CDR3 DNA: TGTGCCAGCAGCAAAATAGACTCTGGAAACACCATATATTTT; CDR3 protein: CASSKIDSGNTIYF; V gene: TRBV5-6; J gene: TRBJ1-3; clone size: few; D gene: -
CDR3 DNA: TGTGCCAGCAGCCCGAGTCAAGGCGGTGAGCAGTTCTTC; CDR3 protein: CASSPSQGGEQFF; V gene: TRBV7-2; J gene: TRBJ2-1; clone size: once; D gene: -
CDR3 DNA: TGTGCCAGCAGCTTTGGCGGCCCCGCGGGGGGGGAGCTGTTTTTT; CDR3 protein: CASSFGGPAGGELFF; V gene: TRBV7-2; J gene: TRBJ2-2; clone size: once; D gene: -
CDR3 DNA: TGTGCCAGCAGCTTAATGGGGGGACAGGGTTACAATGAGCAGTTCTTC; CDR3 protein: CASSLMGGQGYNEQFF; V gene: TRBV7-3; J gene: TRBJ2-1; clone size: -; D gene: TRBD1
CDR3 DNA: TGTGCCAGCAGTTCCGGGACTAGCAATGAGCAGTTCTTC; CDR3 protein: CASSSGTSNEQFF; V gene: TRBV6-4; J gene: TRBJ2-1; clone size: -; D gene: TRBD2
CDR3 DNA: TGTGCCAGAAAAAGTCCGGTGTGGCAAGAGACCCAGTACTTC; CDR3 protein: CARKSPVWQETQYF; V gene: TRBV21-1; J gene: TRBJ2-5; clone size: -; D gene: -
CDR3 DNA: TGTGCCAGCAGCCGTAGCCGGGGATCACCCCTCCACTTT; CDR3 protein: CASSRSRGSPLHF; V gene: TRBV11-1; J gene: TRBJ1-6; clone size: -; D gene: -
CDR3 DNA: TGTGCCATCAGTGACCAAGCGGGAGTGGGCGAGCTGTTTTTT; CDR3 protein: CAISDQAGVGELFF; V gene: TRBV10-3; J gene: TRBJ2-2; clone size: -; D gene: TRBD2
CDR3 DNA: TGCGCCAGCAGCCAAGAGACGGGTAACGAAGCTTTCTTT; CDR3 protein: CASSQETGNEAFF; V gene: TRBV4-3; J gene: TRBJ1-1; clone size: few; D gene: -
CDR3 DNA: TGTGCCAGCAGCTTGGGCGGGAGGTCCTACAATGAGCAGTTCTTC; CDR3 protein: CASSLGGRSYNEQFF; V gene: TRBV5-6; J gene: TRBJ2-1; clone size: once; D gene: TRBD2
CDR3 DNA: TGTGCCAGCAGCGCCAGCGGGAGCTCCTACAGTGAGCAGTTCTTC; CDR3 protein: CASSASGSSYSEQFF; V gene: TRBV2; J gene: TRBJ2-1; clone size: -; D gene: TRBD2
CDR3 DNA: TGTGCCAGCAGTAGGCCCGGGACAGTCGGAGAGACCCAGTACTTC; CDR3 protein: CASSRPGTVGETQYF; V gene: TRBV2; J gene: TRBJ2-5; clone size: -; D gene: TRBD1
CDR3 DNA: TGTGCCAGCAGCCCCTCCTCAGACAGTGTATACGAGCAGTACTTC; CDR3 protein: CASSPSSDSVYEQYF; V gene: TRBV7-9; J gene: TRBJ2-7; clone size: -; D gene: -
CDR3 DNA: TGTGCCAGCAGTTTCGCGTATGAGCAGTTCTTC; CDR3 protein: CASSFAYEQFF; V gene: TRBV28; J gene: TRBJ2-1; clone size: -; D gene: -
CDR3 DNA: TGTGCCAGTATAGGACAGGACATTAACACTGAAGCTTTCTTT; CDR3 protein: CASIGQDINTEAFF; V gene: TRBV19; J gene: TRBJ1-1; clone size: -; D gene: TRBD1
CDR3 DNA: TGTGCCAGCAGCTTAGGGGGCATGGACTATGGCTACACCTTC; CDR3 protein: CASSLGGMDYGYTF; V gene: TRBV7-2; J gene: TRBJ1-2; clone size: -; D gene: -
CDR3 DNA: TGTGCCAGCAGCCGCGAAGCGGGGACCTACGAGCAGTACTTC; CDR3 protein: CASSREAGTYEQYF; V gene: TRBV6-1; J gene: TRBJ2-7; clone size: -; D gene: TRBD2
CDR3 DNA: TGTGCCAGCAGCTCACAGGGCTGGACAGGCGAGCAGTACTTC; CDR3 protein: CASSSQGWTGEQYF; V gene: TRBV7-9; J gene: TRBJ2-7; clone size: few; D gene: TRBD1
CDR3 DNA: TGTGCCAGCAGCTTAGGGCTCTCCAGCAATCAGCCCCAGCATTTT; CDR3 protein: CASSLGLSSNQPQHF; V gene: TRBV7-2; J gene: TRBJ1-5; clone size: -; D gene: -
CDR3 DNA: TGTGCCAGCAACAATCAGGGGTGGAGCAATCAGCCCCAGCATTTT; CDR3 protein: CASNNQGWSNQPQHF; V gene: TRBV7-2; J gene: TRBJ1-5; clone size: -; D gene: -
CDR3 DNA: TGTGCCAGCAGCCAAGTCGGTACCGAGCAGTACTTC; CDR3 protein: CASSQVGTEQYF; V gene: TRBV4-2; J gene: TRBJ2-7; clone size: -; D gene: -
CDR3 DNA: TGTGCCAGCAGTGGTAGACAGGGCACGTTTGGAGCTTTCTTT; CDR3 protein: CASSGRQGTFGAFF; V gene: TRBV6-5; J gene: TRBJ1-1; clone size: -; D gene: TRBD1
CDR3 DNA: TGTGCCAGCAGTTACTTTCCGGGGAGGGTCGAGCAGTACTTC; CDR3 protein: CASSYFPGRVEQYF; V gene: TRBV6-5; J gene: TRBJ2-7; clone size: few; D gene: TRBD2
CDR3 DNA: TGTGCCAGCAGCTTAGTGAAGCGGGTCTCAACAGATACGCAGTATTTT; CDR3 protein: CASSLVKRVSTDTQYF; V gene: TRBV7-9; J gene: TRBJ2-3; clone size: once; D gene: -
CDR3 DNA: TGTGCCAGTAGTAGCCCTAGGGACAGCTTCAATCAGCCCCAGCATTTT; CDR3 protein: CASSSPRDSFNQPQHF; V gene: TRBV19; J gene: TRBJ1-5; clone size: -; D gene: TRBD1